This is a list of T cell receptor beta chains from one sample in a study of OX40 agonist ivuxolimab in advanced cancers. Assay: immunoSEQ multiplex PCR; the TCRdb copy retains only in-frame clones and omits some. This sample has 65,000 to 75,000 clones; roughly 92% occur once, and the top ten carry roughly 0.44%. Sequencing used CD4+ or CD8+ T cells sorted from blood, obtained in a trial of the OX40 agonist ivuxolimab. Receptors were obtained from an adult with an advanced solid tumor such as melanoma, head and neck, liver or kidney cancer. CDR3s include the opening cysteine and the closing phenylalanine or tryptophan. D genes are given only for firm matches. Where a row states a size, it is once, few, many or the class of an expanded clone; other rows omit it.

clone_size: .; j_call: TRBJ1-2; v_call: TRBV10-3; d_call: TRBD1; cdr3_nt: TGTGCCATCAGCGACCGGGACAGGGGAAACTATGGCTACACCTTC; cdr3_aa: CAISDRDRGNYGYTF
clone_size: .; j_call: TRBJ1-5; v_call: TRBV2; d_call: TRBD1; cdr3_nt: TGTGCCAGCAGTGGGCAGGGGGCCTTCAATCAGCCCCAGCATTTT; cdr3_aa: CASSGQGAFNQPQHF
clone_size: .; j_call: TRBJ2-7; v_call: TRBV6-5; d_call: .; cdr3_nt: TGTGCCAGCAGTACCTCCCACAGGCCCCCCTACGAGCAGTACTTC; cdr3_aa: CASSTSHRPPYEQYF
clone_size: .; j_call: TRBJ2-5; v_call: TRBV19; d_call: .; cdr3_nt: TGTGCCAGCGGGACGTTACAAGAGACCCAGTACTTC; cdr3_aa: CASGTLQETQYF
clone_size: .; j_call: TRBJ2-7; v_call: TRBV27; d_call: .; cdr3_nt: TGTGCCAGCAGTTATACGGGACTCGACTACGAGCAGTACTTC; cdr3_aa: CASSYTGLDYEQYF
clone_size: .; j_call: TRBJ2-3; v_call: TRBV5-1; d_call: .; cdr3_nt: TGCGCCAGCAGCTGGCCACCGGGACTGACGTCAGATACGCAGTATTTT; cdr3_aa: CASSWPPGLTSDTQYF
clone_size: .; j_call: TRBJ2-5; v_call: TRBV29-1; d_call: .; cdr3_nt: TGCAGCGTTGACGAATTAGAGACCCAGTACTTC; cdr3_aa: CSVDELETQYF
clone_size: .; j_call: TRBJ1-1; v_call: TRBV21-1; d_call: .; cdr3_nt: TGTGCCAGCAGCAAAGGCAGGGTGAACACTGAAGCTTTCTTT; cdr3_aa: CASSKGRVNTEAFF
clone_size: .; j_call: TRBJ2-3; v_call: TRBV27; d_call: .; cdr3_nt: TGTGCCAGCAGTTTAAAAGATACGCAGTATTTT; cdr3_aa: CASSLKDTQYF
clone_size: .; j_call: TRBJ2-3; v_call: TRBV5-4; d_call: TRBD1; cdr3_nt: TGTGCCAGCAGCTCACCGGGACAGGCAGTAGATACGCAGTATTTT; cdr3_aa: CASSSPGQAVDTQYF
clone_size: .; j_call: TRBJ1-1; v_call: TRBV4-3; d_call: .; cdr3_nt: TGCGCCAGCAGCCTCCGGGACGGTAACACTGAAGCTTTCTTT; cdr3_aa: CASSLRDGNTEAFF
clone_size: once; j_call: TRBJ1-3; v_call: TRBV5-1; d_call: TRBD1; cdr3_nt: TGCGCCAGCAGCTTGGACTTGGACAGGGGTTCTGGAAACACCATATATTTT; cdr3_aa: CASSLDLDRGSGNTIYF
clone_size: .; j_call: TRBJ1-2; v_call: TRBV11-2; d_call: .; cdr3_nt: TGTGCCAGCAGCTTAAAAGCAGGGAAGAACTATGGCTACACCTTC; cdr3_aa: CASSLKAGKNYGYTF
clone_size: .; j_call: TRBJ2-3; v_call: TRBV29-1; d_call: .; cdr3_nt: TGCAGCGTTGATGCAGAGGGCACAGATACGCAGTATTTT; cdr3_aa: CSVDAEGTDTQYF
clone_size: .; j_call: TRBJ2-7; v_call: TRBV12-5; d_call: .; cdr3_nt: TGTGCTAGTGGTTTGGCCGGTTACGAGCAGTACTTC; cdr3_aa: CASGLAGYEQYF
clone_size: .; j_call: TRBJ2-7; v_call: TRBV5-4; d_call: .; cdr3_nt: TGTGCCAGCAGCTTCAGGGGAAGCCACGAGCAGTACTTC; cdr3_aa: CASSFRGSHEQYF
clone_size: .; j_call: TRBJ2-7; v_call: TRBV15; d_call: TRBD2; cdr3_nt: TGTGCCACCAGCAGAGGGACTAGCGGATACTACGAGCAGTACTTC; cdr3_aa: CATSRGTSGYYEQYF
clone_size: .; j_call: TRBJ2-7; v_call: TRBV27; d_call: TRBD2; cdr3_nt: TGTGCCAGCAGCTTCGGACTAGCGGGAGGTCTTAACGAGCAGTACTTC; cdr3_aa: CASSFGLAGGLNEQYF
clone_size: once; j_call: TRBJ1-5; v_call: TRBV30; d_call: .; cdr3_nt: TGTGCCTGGAGTACTGACCCGGCGGGGCCCCAGCATTTT; cdr3_aa: CAWSTDPAGPQHF
clone_size: .; j_call: TRBJ2-3; v_call: TRBV5-1; d_call: .; cdr3_nt: TGCGCCAGCGGTGTTGGGGCCCTAGATACGCAGTATTTT; cdr3_aa: CASGVGALDTQYF
clone_size: .; j_call: TRBJ2-3; v_call: TRBV5-1; d_call: TRBD1; cdr3_nt: TGCGCCAGCAGCTTGGACCCGGGACAGGGTGTCGTGACAGATACGCAGTATTTT; cdr3_aa: CASSLDPGQGVVTDTQYF
clone_size: .; j_call: TRBJ2-7; v_call: TRBV5-6; d_call: TRBD1; cdr3_nt: TGTGCCAGCAGCTATACCGGGACAGCCATATACGAGCAGTACTTC; cdr3_aa: CASSYTGTAIYEQYF
clone_size: .; j_call: TRBJ1-1; v_call: TRBV5-8; d_call: .; cdr3_nt: TGTGCCAGCAGCCACCTGTCTGTGCAGAACACTGAAGCTTTCTTT; cdr3_aa: CASSHLSVQNTEAFF
clone_size: .; j_call: TRBJ2-3; v_call: TRBV5-1; d_call: TRBD2; cdr3_nt: TGCGCCAGCAGCTTGGTACTAGCGGCTAGCACAGATACGCAGTATTTT; cdr3_aa: CASSLVLAASTDTQYF
clone_size: once; j_call: TRBJ1-6; v_call: TRBV2; d_call: TRBD1; cdr3_nt: TGTGCCAGCAGTGTAGCAGGGGGCGATTCACCCCTCCACTTT; cdr3_aa: CASSVAGGDSPLHF
clone_size: once; j_call: TRBJ2-7; v_call: TRBV14; d_call: .; cdr3_nt: TGTGCCAGCAGCCAAGAATCCTTGGCGGATGGCTTC; cdr3_aa: CASSQESLADGF
clone_size: .; j_call: TRBJ1-2; v_call: TRBV13; d_call: .; cdr3_nt: TGTGCCAGCAGCCTTTTTACACCCGGCACCTTC; cdr3_aa: CASSLFTPGTF
clone_size: .; j_call: TRBJ2-7; v_call: TRBV18; d_call: .; cdr3_nt: TGTGCCAGCTCACCACTTGGAGGGAGTAGTGACGAGCAGTACTTC; cdr3_aa: CASSPLGGSSDEQYF
clone_size: .; j_call: TRBJ2-3; v_call: TRBV30; d_call: .; cdr3_nt: TGTGCCTGGAAGAGGACTCCATTACCAGATACGCAGTATTTT; cdr3_aa: CAWKRTPLPDTQYF
clone_size: once; j_call: TRBJ2-6; v_call: TRBV11-3; d_call: .; cdr3_nt: TGTGCCAGCAACCTAATCGGCGGCTCTGGGGCCAACGTCCTGACTTTC; cdr3_aa: CASNLIGGSGANVLTF
clone_size: .; j_call: TRBJ2-7; v_call: TRBV5-8; d_call: .; cdr3_nt: TGTGCCAGCAGCTTGGGACAGGCGCCCTACGAGCAGTACTTC; cdr3_aa: CASSLGQAPYEQYF
clone_size: .; j_call: TRBJ2-7; v_call: TRBV30; d_call: .; cdr3_nt: TGTGCCTGGAGTGTACAACGGGTGGGACGGACAACCTACGAGCAGTACTTC; cdr3_aa: CAWSVQRVGRTTYEQYF
clone_size: .; j_call: TRBJ2-7; v_call: TRBV15; d_call: .; cdr3_nt: TGTGCCACCAGCAGATCTCGTAGGGGAGGGGGCCTAACCTACGAGCAGTACTTC; cdr3_aa: CATSRSRRGGGLTYEQYF
clone_size: .; j_call: TRBJ2-3; v_call: TRBV28; d_call: TRBD2; cdr3_nt: TGTGCCAGCAGTGTCACTAGCGGGAACCTTGCTACGCAGTATTTT; cdr3_aa: CASSVTSGNLATQYF
clone_size: .; j_call: TRBJ2-1; v_call: TRBV5-1; d_call: .; cdr3_nt: TGCGCCAGCAGCTTGGGAGCCGAGCAGTTCTTC; cdr3_aa: CASSLGAEQFF
clone_size: .; j_call: TRBJ1-6; v_call: TRBV7-9; d_call: TRBD1; cdr3_nt: TGTGCCAGCAGCTTAGAGGGGGCCAATTCACCCCTCCACTTT; cdr3_aa: CASSLEGANSPLHF
clone_size: .; j_call: TRBJ1-1; v_call: TRBV27; d_call: .; cdr3_nt: TGTGCCAGCAGTTTTCGTATCCGGGAAACAACGACTGAAGCTTTCTTT; cdr3_aa: CASSFRIRETTTEAFF
clone_size: .; j_call: TRBJ1-5; v_call: TRBV7-9; d_call: TRBD1; cdr3_nt: TGTGCCAGCAGCCATGGACAGGGGGATAGCAATCAGCCCCAGCATTTT; cdr3_aa: CASSHGQGDSNQPQHF
clone_size: .; j_call: TRBJ1-1; v_call: TRBV5-1; d_call: .; cdr3_nt: TGCGCCAGCAGCTTGGCCGTGGAGGGGAACACTGAAGCTTTCTTT; cdr3_aa: CASSLAVEGNTEAFF
clone_size: .; j_call: TRBJ2-3; v_call: TRBV10-1; d_call: .; cdr3_nt: TGCGCCAGCAGTGATTTTAACTTTCTTGGAGGTTTCCCACACACAGATACGCAGTATTTT; cdr3_aa: CASSDFNFLGGFPHTDTQYF
clone_size: once; j_call: TRBJ1-2; v_call: TRBV2; d_call: TRBD1; cdr3_nt: TGTGCCAGCAGTGAAGCACAAAAGGGGGCTAGTGGCTACACCTTC; cdr3_aa: CASSEAQKGASGYTF